This TCR beta chain is from a study of blood T cell repertoires in COVID-19 (TCRdb year 2020). Regarding the complete study: The collaborator samples originated in the United States, Italy and Spain and spanned the acute and convalescent phases of COVID-19. Nearly every sample came with metadata listing a de-identified subject ID, COVID-19 status, age in years and sex. The material from the prospective study consisted of cDNA or gDNA derived from T cells, B-cell-depleted T cells, or PBMCs. Where available, HLA class I and class II types were taken from metadata supplied by the sample provider and were not determined by assay-based typing. The repertoires were made available in a free public database intended to serve as a resource for research on the immune response to SARS-CoV-2. The samples were drawn from the first 160 participants of the ongoing ImmuneRACE study and from more than 1,000 subjects provided by 6 global collaborators. Subjects who had been exposed to COVID-19, were actively infected with it, or had recovered from it provided the deeply sampled blood TCRbeta repertoires that made up the dataset.

Note on this clone: Its antigen remains unidentified. The sample holds no much larger clone one base away, and base qualities are not on file.

Whole blood was collected in K2EDTA tubes by collaborating institutions according to the institutions' own protocols. Collaborator samples were shipped for TCRbeta analysis as frozen whole blood, isolated PBMCs, or DNA extracted from either sample type. What the research found in general, with its limitations: The amount of clinical and demographic metadata varied by source and participant and was provided uncurated.

TCRbeta CDR3 regions were amplified from genomic DNA by means of the immunoSEQ Assay, a bias-controlled multiplex PCR. The authors' analysis ran thus. The number of nucleated cells in each sample was estimated from the amplification of reference gene primers within the assay. To quantify the absolute abundance of each unique TCRbeta CDR3 rearrangement, sequence reads were collapsed and filtered. For each sample, productive Simpson clonality was calculated as the square root of Simpson's diversity index across productive rearrangements. Drawn from immuneACCESS, this table holds only the in-frame rearrangements with V and J called that TCRdb kept. Clones are partly lost; checked studies trace under half to an unresolved V gene and leave the rest unexplained. V, J and clone size reflect that table, while D and trimming were determined from the DNA. The sample table records roughly 250,000 clones; 70% to 90% of these occur just once. The ten largest clonotypes hold around 0.98% of the sample.

Sequencing input: peripheral blood. The clonotype was recovered from a man aged 40-49 years with acute or convalescent COVID-19.

The base sequence is TGTGCCAGCAGCCCAAGCTCCGGGAGTGAGCAGTTCTTC. Translated, this is CASSPSSGSEQFF. Rearrangement joined TRBV11-3 to TRBJ2-1; matching of 6 bases hints at TRBD2 as the D gene. V loses 5 bases of germline sequence and J loses 9 bases, and the interval between the two ends is 14 bases. From the cysteine up to the phenylalanine, the CDR3 has a length of 13 residues. The entry retains the CDR3 DNA only, 39 bases that are in frame from base 1. For CDR1 and CDR2, the germline V gene lists SGHNT and YENEEA.